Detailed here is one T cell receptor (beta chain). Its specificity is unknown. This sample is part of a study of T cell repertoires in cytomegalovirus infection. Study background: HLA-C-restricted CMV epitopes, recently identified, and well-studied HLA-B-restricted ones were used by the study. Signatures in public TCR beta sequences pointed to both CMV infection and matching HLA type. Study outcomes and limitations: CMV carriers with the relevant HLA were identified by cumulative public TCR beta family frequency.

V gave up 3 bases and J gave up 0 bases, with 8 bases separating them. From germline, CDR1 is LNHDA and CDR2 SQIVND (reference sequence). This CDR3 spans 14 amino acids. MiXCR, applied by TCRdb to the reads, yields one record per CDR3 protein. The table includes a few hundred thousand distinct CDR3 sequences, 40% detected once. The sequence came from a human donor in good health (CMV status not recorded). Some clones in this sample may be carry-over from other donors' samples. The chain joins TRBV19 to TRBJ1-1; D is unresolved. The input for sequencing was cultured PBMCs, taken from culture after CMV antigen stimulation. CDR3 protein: CASSMDRMNTEAFF. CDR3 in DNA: TGTGCCAGTAGTATGGATCGGATGAACACTGAAGCTTTCTTT.